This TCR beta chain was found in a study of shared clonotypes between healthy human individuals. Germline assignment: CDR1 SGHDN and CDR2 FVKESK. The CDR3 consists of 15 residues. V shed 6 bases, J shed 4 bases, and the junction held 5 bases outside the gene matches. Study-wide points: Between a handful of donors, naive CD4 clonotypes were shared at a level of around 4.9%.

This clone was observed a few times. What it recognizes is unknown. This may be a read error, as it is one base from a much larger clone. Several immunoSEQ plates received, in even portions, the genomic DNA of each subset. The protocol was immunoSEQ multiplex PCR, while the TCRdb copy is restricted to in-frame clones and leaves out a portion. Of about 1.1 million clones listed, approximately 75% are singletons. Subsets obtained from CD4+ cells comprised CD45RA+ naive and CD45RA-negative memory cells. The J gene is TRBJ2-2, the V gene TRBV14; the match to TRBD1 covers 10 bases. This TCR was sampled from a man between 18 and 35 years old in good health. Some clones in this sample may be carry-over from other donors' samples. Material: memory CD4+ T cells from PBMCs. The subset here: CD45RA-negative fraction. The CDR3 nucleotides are TGTGCCAGCAGTCCGGGACAGGGGACCACCGGGGAGCTGTTTTTT. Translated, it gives CASSPGQGTTGELFF.